This T cell receptor beta chain was sequenced during a study of blood T cell repertoires in COVID-19. Per the germline V gene, CDR1 is LNHNV and CDR2 is YYDKDF (reference sequence). This CDR3 has 16 residues. The V end was cut by 5 bases, the J end by 3 bases, with 17 bases between. TCRdb's table, derived via immunoSEQ multiplex PCR, lists solely in-frame clones and lacks some. This sample has 300,000 to 350,000 clones, with 75% to 90% found just once. Sequences were obtained from peripheral blood. The receptor was derived from a woman between 50 and 59 years old with COVID-19, enrolled during active disease. The gene calls are TRBV15 and TRBJ1-5; no firm D call. DNA for the CDR3: TGTGCCACCAGCCTTAATACTCCGAAACCCAATCAGCCCCAGCATTTT. It is translated as CATSLNTPKPNQPQHF.